This T cell receptor beta chain was sequenced in a study of post-analysis software for immune sequencing data. Study-wide background: Relapsing-remitting, secondary progressive and progressive-relapsing forms made up the multiple sclerosis disease courses.

Trimming shortened V by 2 bases and J by 0 bases, and 13 bases separated the two germline ends. Looked up from germline, CDR1 is SGHDT and CDR2 is YYEEEE. This CDR3 is built from 16 residues. Researchers reported that TCR beta cDNA libraries carried unique molecular identifiers. cDNA molecules numbering about half a million came from approximately 1 to 10 million T cells. TCRdb reprocessed the PCR reads via MiXCR and lists one record per CDR3 protein. The data show some 370,000 distinct CDR3 sequences, with less than 35% seen just once and over 10% held by the top ten. This clonotype was found many times. Antigen: not known. Whole-study results and caveats: Co-batched samples clustered tightly together by F measure. People with multiple sclerosis had a significantly lower normalized Chao1 diversity than controls did. When patients were compared with controls, four to six TRBV segments were more frequent, TRBV5-6, TRBV5-1 and TRBV20-1 among them.

The V gene is TRBV5-6, the J gene TRBJ2-3; tentatively, D is TRBD2 (6 bases). The sequencing sample was made of blood. The source of this sequence is a girl aged 10 to 17 with multiple sclerosis. The CDR3 nucleotides are TGTGCCAGCAGCTTTAAGACCGGGACTAGCACAGATACGCAGTATTTT. Translated, it gives CASSFKTGTSTDTQYF.